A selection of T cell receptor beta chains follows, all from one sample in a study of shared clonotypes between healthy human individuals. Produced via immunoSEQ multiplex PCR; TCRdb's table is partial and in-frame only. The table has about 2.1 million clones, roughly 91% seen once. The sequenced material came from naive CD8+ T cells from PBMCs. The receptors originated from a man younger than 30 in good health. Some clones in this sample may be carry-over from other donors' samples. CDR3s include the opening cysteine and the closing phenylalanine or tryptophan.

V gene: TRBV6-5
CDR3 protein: CASSYGLPNTGELFF

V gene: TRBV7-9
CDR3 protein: CASSYFGVPETQYF

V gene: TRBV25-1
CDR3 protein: CASRAGQGARQAFF

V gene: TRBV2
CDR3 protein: CASLGTGGNEKLFF

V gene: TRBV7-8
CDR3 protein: CASSEAGTVNTGELFF

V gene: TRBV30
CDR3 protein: CAWRVSPYTEAFF

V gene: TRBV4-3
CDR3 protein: CASSQDAASPYEQYF

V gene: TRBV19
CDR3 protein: CASSISLAGGVRREQFF

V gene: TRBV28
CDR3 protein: CASSTDTPTGELFF

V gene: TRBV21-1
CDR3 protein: CASSKRRGQGARYEQYF

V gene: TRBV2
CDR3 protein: CASSVGSGSNNEQFF

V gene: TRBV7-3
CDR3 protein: CASSLTRQGRYGYTF

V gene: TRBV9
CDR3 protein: CASSVGGQGVRTGELFF

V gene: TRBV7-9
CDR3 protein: CASSFEEGLNEQYF

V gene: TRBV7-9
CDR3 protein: CASSPVGLPTYEQYF

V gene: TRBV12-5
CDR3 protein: CASGPPGLPYEQYF

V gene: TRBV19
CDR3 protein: CASSNTIYYGYTF

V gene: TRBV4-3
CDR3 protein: CASSQSSGVAGELFF

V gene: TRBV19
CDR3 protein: CASSLPLTGIVEKLFF

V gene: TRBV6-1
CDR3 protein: CASSVVYRDTSYEQYF

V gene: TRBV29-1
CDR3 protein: CSVPGQGPYEQYF

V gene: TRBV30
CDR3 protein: CAWSVIPEGDTQYF